The sequence of this T cell receptor beta chain was determined in a study of blood T cell repertoires in COVID-19. The wider study: The United States, Italy and Spain were the sources of the acute and convalescent COVID-19 samples.

CDR3 length: 12 amino acids. Deletions cut 1 base from V and 8 bases from J, with 7 bases between. CDR1 SGHRS and CDR2 YFSETQ come from the germline V gene. Repertoires were generated with immunoSEQ multiplex PCR, while TCRdb's copy carries only in-frame clones and drops some. This table has 320,000 or so clones, less than 85% appearing once. Which cohort a participant joined came from the clinical history participants gave. Shortly before study entry, within 2 weeks, exposed participants had met a COVID-19 case. Sequenced: PBMCs or T cells enriched from blood (not recorded which). The sequence derives from a young woman who had been exposed to COVID-19. The chain has TRBV5-1 and TRBJ2-1; D is unresolved. For the CDR3, the DNA is TGCGCCAGCAGCTTGTTGGAGCATGAGCAGTTCTTC. Translation: CASSLLEHEQFF.